The clone carrying this TCR beta chain was observed a handful of times. There are 16 residues in the CDR3. J was trimmed by 1 base and V by 3 bases; bases with no gene match: 3. Germline CDR1 SGHAT, CDR2 FQDESV (reference sequence). The record originates from a study of blood T cell repertoires in COVID-19. Assay used: immunoSEQ multiplex PCR; TCRdb lists only in-frame clones, some missing. The sample shows approximately 150,000 clones, around 80% of them seen only once. This chain connects TRBV11-1 to TRBJ2-1, with 10 bases fitting TRBD2. The clonotype originates from a man aged 60 to 69 with acute or convalescent COVID-19. Specimen: peripheral blood. The CDR3, as DNA: TGTGCCAGCAGCTTTAGCGGGAGGAAATCCTACAATGAGCAGTTCTTC. Amino acids: CASSFSGRKSYNEQFF. Full variable domain (remainder filled in from reference TRBV11-1 and TRBJ2-1): EAEVAQSPRYKITEKSQAVAFWCDPISGHATLYWYRQILGQGPELLVQFQDESVVDDSQLPKDRFSAERLKGVDSTLKIQPAELGDSAMYLCASSFSGRKSYNEQFFGPGTRLTVL.